This TCR beta chain was profiled in a study of control samples from healthy donors and cancer patients. Libraries were prepared by immunoSEQ multiplex PCR; TCRdb keeps only in-frame clonotypes and omits some of them. This sample has roughly 120,000 clones, with approximately 90% found just once. The CDR3 has 14 amino acids. The germline V gene encodes CDR1 SGHRS and CDR2 YFSETQ. V lost 7 bases to trimming and J lost 3 bases, with 16 bases between them. The chain links TRBV5-1 to TRBJ1-1; possible D gene TRBD1, 6 bases. Sequenced input: PBMCs. The sequence came from a woman aged 45-59 years with colorectal cancer. The CDR3 sequence is CASGLNRVDTEAFF. CDR3 sequence (DNA): TGCGCCAGCGGACTGAACAGGGTGGACACTGAAGCTTTCTTT.